This TCR beta chain is drawn from a study of cytomegalovirus exposure and HLA in healthy donors. Study-level background: Earlier results showed roughly 120 million unique TCR beta sequences derived from approximately 180 million T cells. Study-wide results and caveats: There were a few CMV-associated chains whose specificity for CMV antigens was confirmed in vitro. Reports credit the classifier with highly specific, highly sensitive diagnosis of cytomegalovirus status. Most CMV-associated TCR beta chains were later found to appear HLA-restricted.

This CDR3 comprises 14 residues. V was cut by 3 bases and J by 0 bases, with 9 bases left in between. Germline loops: CDR1 LNHNV, CDR2 YYDKDF (reference sequence). As to this clone: What it binds is unknown.

With 60 Vbeta and 13 Jbeta primers, the PCR was carried out. Clones were sequenced by immunoSEQ multiplex PCR, and TCRdb holds only the in-frame ones, with some missing. The repertoire includes 150,000 to 200,000 clones, 84% of them detected once, and about 2.6% sits in the top ten. The specimen sequenced was PBMCs. The clonotype was recovered from a woman aged 45-65 years in good health and CMV-seropositive. This chain connects TRBV15 to TRBJ2-7; D is perhaps TRBD1 (6 bases). The CDR3: CATSRTDSSYEQYF. DNA of the CDR3: TGTGCCACCAGCAGGACGGACAGCTCCTACGAGCAGTACTTC.